This entry features one TCR beta chain sequence. Patients in Seattle were enrolled during active infection, then followed longitudinally. The entry originates in a study of blood T cell repertoires in COVID-19. Study information: Specimens from acute and convalescent COVID-19 originated in the United States, Italy and Spain.

This CDR3 is 23 amino acids long. Per the original data handling: By means of reference gene primer amplification, nucleated cell counts were estimated. Generated by immunoSEQ multiplex PCR, the TCRdb table keeps only in-frame clones and is missing some. V and J calls and clone size are copied from that table; D and trimming were computed from the DNA. The profile shows roughly 190,000 clones, around 95% of them singletons. The V call is TRBV1, the J call TRBJ2-3; the D call of TRBD2 is as the table states it, not checked on the DNA. TRBV1 is assigned pseudogene status. The receptor was isolated from a man under 40 with COVID-19, enrolled during active disease. The sample consisted of peripheral blood. For the CDR3, the DNA is TGCACCAGCAGCCAAGATCTGAGACCGGGGACTAGCGGGGTCCAAGGTCCCGCAGATACGCAGTATTTT. Its translation: CTSSQDLRPGTSGVQGPADTQYF.